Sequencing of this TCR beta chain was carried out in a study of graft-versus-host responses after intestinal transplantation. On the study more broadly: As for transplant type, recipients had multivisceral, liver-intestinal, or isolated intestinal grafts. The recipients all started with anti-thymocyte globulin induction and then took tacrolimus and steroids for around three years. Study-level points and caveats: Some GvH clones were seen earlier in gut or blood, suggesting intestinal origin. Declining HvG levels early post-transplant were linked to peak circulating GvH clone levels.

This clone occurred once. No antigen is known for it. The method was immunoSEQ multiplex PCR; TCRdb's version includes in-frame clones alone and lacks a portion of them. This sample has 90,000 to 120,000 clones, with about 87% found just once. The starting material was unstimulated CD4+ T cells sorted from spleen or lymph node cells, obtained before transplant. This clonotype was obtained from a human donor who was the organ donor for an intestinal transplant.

The CDR3 nucleotides are TGCAGCGGGGGACTAGCCCCCTACGAGCAGTACTTC. This sequence encodes CSGGLAPYEQYF. V gene TRBV29-1 combines with J gene TRBJ2-7; 9 bases map to TRBD2. The length of the CDR3 is 12 residues. With V trimmed by 7 bases and J by 2 bases, 3 bases remained unmatched. Germline V gene sequence: CDR1 SQVTM, CDR2 ANQGSEA.